This note documents a single T cell receptor beta chain sequence. This sample was included in a study of shared clonotypes between healthy human individuals. Every contributor of samples was a Caucasian grown-up residing in Nashville, Tennessee. CDR3 size: 13 residues. The germline V gene encodes CDR1 LNHDA and CDR2 SQIVND (reference sequence). With 3 bases removed from V and 1 base from J, the gap between germline ends came to 6 bases. Profiled with immunoSEQ multiplex PCR; TCRdb holds only in-frame clones, not every one. The sample holds about 470,000 clones; around 79% are singletons and the top ten take around 14%.

Input material: PBMCs. The V gene is TRBV19, the J gene TRBJ2-5; D gene ambiguous. This sequence was found in a woman aged 40 to 49 in good health. Some clones in this sample may be carry-over from other donors' samples. In nucleotides, the CDR3 is TGTGCCAGTAGTATCTACTTCCAAGAGACCCAGTACTTC. It translates to CASSIYFQETQYF.